The 5 T cell receptor beta chains in this list originate from one sample, sequenced in a study of regulatory T cells in long-lasting Graves disease. As to time point: persistent/refractory GD, antithyroid drugs over 5 years with positive TRAb. Extracted RNA from PBMCs served as the source of the TCR library. CDR3 regions were amplified by Arm-PCR using iRepertoire HTBI primers to build TCR beta libraries. MiXCR, run by TCRdb on the multiplex PCR reads, gives a single entry per CDR3 protein. This sample carries approximately 470,000 distinct CDR3 sequences, around 21% of them seen once, and the ten largest clones take about 8.3%. The sequences come from peripheral blood mononuclear cells (PBMCs), collected when the disease was refractory, from a patient treated with antithyroid drugs. These TCRs come from a female donor with Graves disease.

In this sample, this clonotype turned up many times. The chain recombines TRBV27 with TRBJ2-5; 8 bases are shared with TRBD1. The CDR3 consists of 15 residues. Germline V CDR1 and CDR2: MNHEY, SMNVEV (reference sequence). Unmatched junction bases numbered 10, after V lost 5 bases and J lost 5 bases. The CDR3 sequence is CASSHLSGGEETQYF. DNA of the CDR3: TGTGCCAGCAGTCATCTCTCAGGGGGCGAGGAGACCCAGTACTTC.

This clonotype was observed a handful of times. J is TRBJ2-1 and V is TRBV6-1; D is unresolved. The CDR3 is 14 residues long. Germline CDR1 and CDR2: MNHNS and SASEGT. The germline V and J ends were trimmed by 7 bases and 4 bases, with 14 bases remaining between them. Here the CDR3 DNA reads TGTGCCAGCAAGGCTCGAGATAATTACAATGAGCAGTTCTTC. It is translated as CASKARDNYNEQFF.

This clonotype appeared many times. The chain employs TRBV10-2 and TRBJ2-6; 7 bases are a match to TRBD1. The germline CDR1 and CDR2 sequences are WSHSY and SAAADI. Germline trimming cut 6 bases from V and 3 bases from J; bases unmatched to any gene: 2. CDR3 length: 14 amino acids. This chain's CDR3 is CASSQGVGANVLTF. Written as DNA, the CDR3 is TGCGCCAGCAGCCAGGGGGTTGGGGCCAACGTCCTGACTTTC.

The chain is built from TRBV10-3 and TRBJ1-3; D ambiguous. V lost 11 bases and J lost 0, with 8 bases in between. Germline V lookup: CDR1 ENHRY, CDR2 SYGVKD. The CDR3 totals 12 residues. CDR3 sequence reads: CACMGSGNTIYF. The CDR3 coding sequence is TGTGCCTGCATGGGCTCTGGAAACACCATATATTTT.

A few counts support this clonotype. The V call is TRBV29-1, the J call TRBJ2-7; no reliable D call. There are 13 residues in the CDR3. Trimming took 6 bases from V and 7 from J, leaving 19 bases between them. Germline CDR1 SQVTM, CDR2 ANQGSEA. As DNA, the CDR3 is TGCAGCGTCAACCTGGACGGGTCGCAGGAGCAGTACTTC. Translated, it gives CSVNLDGSQEQYF.